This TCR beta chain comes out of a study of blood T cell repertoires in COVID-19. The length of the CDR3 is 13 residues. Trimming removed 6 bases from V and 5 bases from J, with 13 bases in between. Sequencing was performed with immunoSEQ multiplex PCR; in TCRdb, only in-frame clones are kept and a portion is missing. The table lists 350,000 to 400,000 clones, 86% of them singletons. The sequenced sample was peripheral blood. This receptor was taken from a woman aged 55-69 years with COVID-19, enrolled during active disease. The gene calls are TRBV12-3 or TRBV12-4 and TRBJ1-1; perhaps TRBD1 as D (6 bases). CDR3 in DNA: TGTGCCAGCAGCTACAGGGTAGTTACTGAAGCTTTCTTT. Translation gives CASSYRVVTEAFF.